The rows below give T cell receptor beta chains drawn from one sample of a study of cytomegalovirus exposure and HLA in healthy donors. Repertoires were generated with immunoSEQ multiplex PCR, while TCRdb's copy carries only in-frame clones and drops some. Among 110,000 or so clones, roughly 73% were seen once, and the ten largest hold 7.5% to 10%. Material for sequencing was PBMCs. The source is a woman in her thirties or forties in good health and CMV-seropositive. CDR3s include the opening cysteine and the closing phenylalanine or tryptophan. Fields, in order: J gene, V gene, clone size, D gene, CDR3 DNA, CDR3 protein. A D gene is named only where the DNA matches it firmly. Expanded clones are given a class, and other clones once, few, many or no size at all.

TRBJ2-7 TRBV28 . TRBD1 TGTGCCAGCAGTTTAACGGGACAGGGCGGCTACGAGCAGTACTTC CASSLTGQGGYEQYF
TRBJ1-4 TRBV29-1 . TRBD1 TGCAGCGTTGGAGGACAGGGCGGTGAAAAACTGTTTTTT CSVGGQGGEKLFF
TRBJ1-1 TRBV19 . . TGTGCCAGTAGCTCCTGGTCAGGGACTTCCCTCAGGAGCACTGAAGCTTTCTTT CASSSWSGTSLRSTEAFF
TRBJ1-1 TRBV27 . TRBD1 TGTGCCAGCAGAGAGACAGGGGGCGTGAACACTGAAGCTTTCTTT CASRETGGVNTEAFF
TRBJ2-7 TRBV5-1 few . TGCGCCAGCAGCCCGGACTGGACCAGCTCCTACGAGCAGTACTTC CASSPDWTSSYEQYF
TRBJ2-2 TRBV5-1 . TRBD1 TGCGCCAGCAGCTTGGACCCGGACAGGGTGAACACCGGGGAGCTGTTTTTT CASSLDPDRVNTGELFF
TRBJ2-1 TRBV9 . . TGTGCCAGCAGTTCCACCGCGTTCGGTGAGCAGTTCTTC CASSSTAFGEQFF
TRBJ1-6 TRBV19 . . TGTGCCAGTAGTATCGGGGGGCCTCTCCACTTT CASSIGGPLHF
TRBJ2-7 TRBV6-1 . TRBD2 TGTGCCAGCAGTGAAGTTAGCGGGAGGGCCTACGAGCAGTACTTC CASSEVSGRAYEQYF
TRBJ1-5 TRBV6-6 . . TGTGCCAGCAGCCCAACACGGTTCGGGCAGCCCCAGCATTTT CASSPTRFGQPQHF
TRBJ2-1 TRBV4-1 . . TGCGCCAGCAGCCGACCTGACAGACACAATGAGCAGTTCTTC CASSRPDRHNEQFF
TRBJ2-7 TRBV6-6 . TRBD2 TGTGCCAGCAGGACTAGCGACTCCTACGAGCAGTACTTC CASRTSDSYEQYF
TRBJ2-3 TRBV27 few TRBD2 TGTGCCAGCAGTAGATTAGCGGGGAAGGACACAGATACGCAGTATTTT CASSRLAGKDTDTQYF
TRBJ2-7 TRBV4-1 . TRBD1 TGCGCCAGCAGCCAAGATGGGACAGCTTTCTACGAGCAGTACTTC CASSQDGTAFYEQYF
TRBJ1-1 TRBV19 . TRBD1 TGTGCCAGTAGTATAGATCTGCCCCGGGACAGCTGGAACACTGAAGCTTTCTTT CASSIDLPRDSWNTEAFF
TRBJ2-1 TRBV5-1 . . TGCGCCAGCAGCTTGACTCCTATCCCCCTCAATGAGCAGTTCTTC CASSLTPIPLNEQFF
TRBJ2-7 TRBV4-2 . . TGTGCCAGCAGCCGATTGGGGCGGGGCACCGCCTCCTACGAGCAGTACTTC CASSRLGRGTASYEQYF
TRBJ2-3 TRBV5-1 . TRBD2 TGCGCCAGCAGTGTTAGCGGGAGCACAGATACGCAGTATTTT CASSVSGSTDTQYF
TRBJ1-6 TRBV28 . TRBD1 TGTGCCAGCAGTTTCCGCAGGGGGCGCGGAGTGAATTCACCCCTCCACTTT CASSFRRGRGVNSPLHF
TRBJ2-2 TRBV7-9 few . TGTGCCAGCAGCTTATTATCTGCAGTCGGGGAGCTGTTTTTT CASSLLSAVGELFF
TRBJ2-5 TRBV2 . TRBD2 TGTGCCAGCAGTCTACTAGCGGGGGGGGAGACCCAGTACTTC CASSLLAGGETQYF
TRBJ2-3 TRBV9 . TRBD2 TGTGCCAGCAGCCTGGGACTAACCACAGATACGCAGTATTTT CASSLGLTTDTQYF
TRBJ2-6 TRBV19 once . TGTGCCAGTACCCAGACCGGGTCTGGGGCCAACGTCCTGACTTTC CASTQTGSGANVLTF
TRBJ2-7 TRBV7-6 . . TGTGCCAGCAGCCCCCGAGGGACCCGGGGGGAGCAGTACTTC CASSPRGTRGEQYF
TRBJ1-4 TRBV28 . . TGTGCCAGCAGTTTTCGACGCAGCATCAGGACAACTAATGAAAAACTGTTTTTT CASSFRRSIRTTNEKLFF
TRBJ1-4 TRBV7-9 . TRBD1 TGTGCCAGCAGCCAGGACAGGGGGGATGAAAAACTGTTTTTT CASSQDRGDEKLFF
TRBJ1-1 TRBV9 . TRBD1 TGTGCCAGCAGCAAAACGGGACAGGGCAACACTGAAGCTTTCTTT CASSKTGQGNTEAFF
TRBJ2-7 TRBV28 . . TGTGCCACCAAAAGATCGGGCTACGAGCAGTACTTC CATKRSGYEQYF
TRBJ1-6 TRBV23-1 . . TGCGCCAGCAGTCACGACAACTACAGGAATTCACCCCTCCACTTT CASSHDNYRNSPLHF